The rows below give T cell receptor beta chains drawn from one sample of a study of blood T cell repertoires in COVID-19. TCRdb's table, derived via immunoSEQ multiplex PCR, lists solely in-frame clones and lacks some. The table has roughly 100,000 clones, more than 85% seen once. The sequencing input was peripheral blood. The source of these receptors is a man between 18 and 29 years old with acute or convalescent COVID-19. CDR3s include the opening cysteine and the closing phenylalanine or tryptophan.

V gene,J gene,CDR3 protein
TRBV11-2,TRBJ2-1,CASSLDRRNYNEQFF
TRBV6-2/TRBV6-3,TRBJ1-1,CASSRRGTEAFF
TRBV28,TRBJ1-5,CASTVLGANSNQPQHF
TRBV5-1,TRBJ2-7,CASSSDRGASYEQYF
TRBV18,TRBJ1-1,CASSPIQNMNTEAFF
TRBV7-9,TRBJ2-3,CASSLDQRELDTQYF
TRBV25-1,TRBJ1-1,CASSYLGQLNTEAFF
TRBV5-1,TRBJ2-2,CASSFIVTGELFF
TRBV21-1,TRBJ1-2,CASSNPHWGSPVGSDYGYTF
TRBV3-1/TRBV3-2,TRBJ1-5,CASSQGLRGQGQPQHF
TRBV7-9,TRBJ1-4,CASSSGTGGEKLFF
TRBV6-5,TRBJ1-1,CASGPWTGTNTEAFF